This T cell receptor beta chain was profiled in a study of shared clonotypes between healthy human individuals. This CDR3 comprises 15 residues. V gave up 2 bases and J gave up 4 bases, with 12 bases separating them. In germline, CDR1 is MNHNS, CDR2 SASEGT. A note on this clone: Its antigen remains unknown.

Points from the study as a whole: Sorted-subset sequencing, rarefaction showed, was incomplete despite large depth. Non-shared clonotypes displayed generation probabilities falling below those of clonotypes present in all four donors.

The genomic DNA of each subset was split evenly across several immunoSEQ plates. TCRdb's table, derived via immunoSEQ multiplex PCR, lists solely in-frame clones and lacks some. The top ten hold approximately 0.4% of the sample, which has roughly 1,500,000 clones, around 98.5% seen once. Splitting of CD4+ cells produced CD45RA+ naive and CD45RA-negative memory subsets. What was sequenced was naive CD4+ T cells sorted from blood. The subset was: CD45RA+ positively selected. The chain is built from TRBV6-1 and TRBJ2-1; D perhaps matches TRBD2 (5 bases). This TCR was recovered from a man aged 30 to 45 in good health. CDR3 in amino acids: CASSERDGLYNEQFF. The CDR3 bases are TGTGCCAGCAGTGAAAGGGATGGACTTTACAATGAGCAGTTCTTC.